What follows are 25 T cell receptor beta chains derived from one specimen sequenced in a study of blood T cell repertoires in COVID-19. Using immunoSEQ multiplex PCR, the repertoire was profiled, and TCRdb retains in-frame clones only, with some absent. The data hold 250,000 to 350,000 clones, with more than 75% observed a single time. The sample taken for sequencing was PBMCs or T cells enriched from blood (not recorded which). All receptors derive from a woman younger than 45 who had recovered from COVID-19.

J is TRBJ1-1 and V is TRBV11-3, with 7 bases lining up with TRBD1. V lost 0 bases, J lost 6 bases, and 4 bases stayed unmatched. Germline V gene sequence: CDR1 SGHNT, CDR2 YENEEA. This CDR3 has 14 amino acids. CDR3 sequence: CASSLDTGAPEAFF. CDR3 coding DNA: TGTGCCAGCAGCTTAGACACAGGGGCTCCTGAAGCTTTCTTT.

The chain recombines TRBV12-5 with TRBJ1-1; 7 positions match TRBD1. V lost 2 bases, J lost 1 base, and 10 bases stayed unmatched. This CDR3 has 17 amino acids. CDR1 and CDR2 (germline): LGHNT, FRNRAP. The CDR3, as DNA: TGTGCTAGTGGTTTGCCCCGGACAGGACCAGAGAACACTGAAGCTTTCTTT. This translates into CASGLPRTGPENTEAFF.

The V and J genes are TRBV5-1 and TRBJ2-3, with D uncertain. CDR3 length: 14 amino acids. Between the trimmed V and J ends, which lost 4 bases and 0 bases, there was a span of 9 bases. From germline, CDR1 is SGHRS and CDR2 YFSETQ. The CDR3 coding sequence is TGCGCCAGCAGCCCTAGGTCTAGCACAGATACGCAGTATTTT. This translates into CASSPRSSTDTQYF.

This clone appeared once. The genes are TRBV6-5 and TRBJ1-5; 7 bases line up with TRBD1. V gave up 8 bases and J gave up 2 bases; unmatched junction bases: 3. CDR3 length equals 13 residues. Looked up from germline, CDR1 is MNHEY and CDR2 is SVGAGI. DNA of the CDR3: TGTGCCAGCTGTCAGGGGGGCAATCAGCCCCAGCATTTT. Its translation: CASCQGGNQPQHF.

This clone was counted a single time. Other nucleotide sequences from this sample produce the same CDR3. The chain carries TRBV18 and TRBJ2-3; unclear D gene. Trimming took 3 bases from V and 0 from J, leaving 4 bases between them. The CDR3 runs 13 residues. CDR1 and CDR2 from the germline V gene are KGHSH and LQKENI. The CDR3, as DNA: TGTGCCAGCTCACCGACTAGCACAGATACGCAGTATTTT. Its protein is CASSPTSTDTQYF.

CDR3 amino acids: CASSQGLGQKVEAFF. In nucleotides, the CDR3 is TGCGCCAGCAGCCAAGGGTTGGGGCAAAAGGTTGAAGCTTTCTTT. This chain joins TRBV4-1 and TRBJ1-1; possibly TRBD1 for D (5 bases). V gave up 1 base and J gave up 7 bases, with 16 bases separating them. This CDR3 is 15 amino acids long. CDR1 and CDR2 from the germline V gene are MGHRA and YSYEKL.

The rearrangement joins TRBV6-2 or TRBV6-3 to TRBJ2-7, with 12 bases identical to TRBD1. Germline CDR1 reads MNHEY; CDR2 reads SVGEGT. The length of the CDR3 is 15 residues. The J segment lost 4 bases and the V segment lost 6 bases, leaving 7 bases of the junction unmatched. The DNA of the CDR3 is TGTGCCAGCAGCACCGGGACAGGGGGCGGGTACGAGCAGTACTTC. Translating it yields CASSTGTGGGYEQYF.

This clone was detected once. The V and J genes are TRBV5-6 and TRBJ2-3, with 7 bases aligning to TRBD2. CDR3 length equals 15 residues. Germline trimming cut 5 bases from V and 1 base from J; bases unmatched to any gene: 7. The germline gives CDR1 SGHDT, CDR2 YYEEEE. The CDR3 sequence is CASSSRGRGTDTQYF. In DNA, the CDR3 is TGTGCCAGCAGTTCCCGGGGGAGGGGCACAGATACGCAGTATTTT.

The chain couples TRBV10-3 to TRBJ2-3; TRBD1 matches at 10 bases. There are 15 residues in the CDR3. Per germline, CDR1 ENHRY and CDR2 SYGVKD. J was trimmed by 5 bases and V by 6 bases; bases with no gene match: 8. The CDR3 is CAIRSDRGPGDTQYF. DNA for the CDR3: TGTGCCATCAGATCTGACAGGGGGCCTGGAGATACGCAGTATTTT.

The gene calls are TRBV5-4 and TRBJ1-2, with TRBD1 identical over 8 bases. The CDR3 has 14 amino acids. V dropped 6 bases and J dropped 4; count of bases not matched to a gene: 8. Looked up from germline, CDR1 is SGHNT and CDR2 is YYREEE (reference sequence). In DNA, the CDR3 is TGTGCCAGCACTAAACAGGGGGAGAGCTATGGCTACACCTTC. Its translation is CASTKQGESYGYTF.

V and J are TRBV12-3 or TRBV12-4 and TRBJ1-1, with D unclear. The CDR3 has 12 amino acids. V was shortened by 1 base and J by 7 bases, with 7 bases between the two germline ends. The CDR3 region is CASSLGGLEAFF. CDR3 nucleotide sequence: TGTGCCAGCAGTTTAGGCGGCCTTGAAGCTTTCTTT.

The rearrangement uses TRBV24-1 and TRBJ2-2; TRBD1 matches 10 bases. With V trimmed by 3 bases and J by 3 bases, 3 bases remained unmatched. Germline V gives CDR1 KGHDR, CDR2 SFDVKD. The length of the CDR3 is 16 residues. CDR3 residues: CATSDAGQGYTGELFF. CDR3 DNA sequence: TGTGCCACCAGTGATGCGGGACAGGGGTACACCGGGGAGCTGTTTTTT.

The chain combines TRBV6-4 with TRBJ1-6; no reliable D call. The CDR3 spans 14 residues. The V end was cut by 5 bases, the J end by 0 bases, with 5 bases between. CDR1 is MRHNA and CDR2 is SNTAGT in the germline V gene. CDR3 bases: TGTGCCAGCAGTCCTAGCTCCTATAATTCACCCCTCCACTTT. This encodes CASSPSSYNSPLHF.

The table lists this clone with a few counts. This chain links TRBV4-1 with TRBJ2-5; TRBD1 matches 8 bases. This CDR3 spans 14 amino acids. V lost 5 bases to trimming and J lost 3 bases; unmatched junction nucleotides: 5. Germline CDR1 reads MGHRA; CDR2 reads YSYEKL. CDR3 amino acids: CASSYRQGKETQYF. The CDR3 nucleotides are TGCGCCAGCAGCTACCGACAGGGGAAAGAGACCCAGTACTTC.

V usage is TRBV4-3 and J usage is TRBJ2-1, with 7 bases lining up with TRBD1. Germline assignment: CDR1 LGHNA and CDR2 YSLEER. Trimming took 1 base from V and 7 from J; bases not matched to a gene: 7. This CDR3 has 15 amino acids. CDR3 coding DNA: TGCGCCAGCAGCCAAGCCCAATACAGGGGAAATGAGCAGTTCTTC. Translated, it gives CASSQAQYRGNEQFF.

The chain has TRBV18 and TRBJ2-7; TRBD1 agrees at 11 bases. From germline, CDR1 is KGHSH and CDR2 LQKENI. V was clipped by 2 bases and J by 7 bases; unmatched bases: 7. CDR3 length equals 15 residues. The chain's CDR3 is CASSPRTGGSREQYF. CDR3 DNA: TGTGCCAGCTCACCAAGGACAGGGGGCTCTCGGGAGCAGTACTTC.

This clone showed up just a few times. This sequence joins TRBV30 and TRBJ1-4, with 7 bases that match TRBD1. Germline trimming cut 5 bases from V and 8 bases from J; bases unmatched to any gene: 11. The CDR3 length is 14 residues. In germline, CDR1 is GTSNPN, CDR2 SVGIG (reference sequence). The CDR3 bases are TGTGCCTGGCGGCGACAGGGCCACGGGGAAAAACTGTTTTTT. This sequence encodes CAWRRQGHGEKLFF. The entire variable domain, with the rest obtained from reference TRBV30 and TRBJ1-4, is as follows: SQTIHQWPATLVQPVGSPLSLECTVEGTSNPNLYWYRQAAGRGLQLLFYSVGIGQISSEVPQNLSASRPQDRQFILSSKKLLLSDSGFYLCAWRRQGHGEKLFFGSGTQLSVL.

The chain carries TRBV18 and TRBJ1-2, with 7 nucleotides matching TRBD1. The V gene end was trimmed by 4 bases and the J gene end by 0 bases; junction bases not matched to a gene: 5. Germline V gene sequence: CDR1 KGHSH, CDR2 LQKENI. The CDR3 length is 15 residues. This CDR3 is CASSLSGTANYGYTF. The CDR3 DNA is TGTGCCAGCTCACTTTCCGGGACAGCTAACTATGGCTACACCTTC.

V usage is TRBV9 and J usage is TRBJ1-1; 10 positions match TRBD1. The CDR3 is 15 residues long. The germline V gene has CDR1 SGDLS and CDR2 YYNGEE. V shed 3 bases, J shed 5 bases, and the junction held 7 bases outside the gene matches. This chain's CDR3 is CASSAPDRGRTEAFF. Here the CDR3 DNA reads TGTGCCAGCAGCGCGCCCGACAGGGGGCGAACTGAAGCTTTCTTT.

The rearrangement joins TRBV12-5 to TRBJ1-1; a weak D match, TRBD1 (6 bases). The germline V gene has CDR1 LGHNT and CDR2 FRNRAP. V was trimmed by 4 bases and J by 7 bases, leaving 13 bases between them. The CDR3 contains 13 residues. As DNA, the CDR3 is TGTGCTAGTGGTTCCGGACAGACCTATGAAGCTTTCTTT. It specifies CASGSGQTYEAFF.

V and J are TRBV10-3 and TRBJ1-5, with unresolved D. V dropped 8 bases and J dropped 3 bases, with 8 bases sitting between them. CDR3 length equals 12 residues. In germline, CDR1 is ENHRY, CDR2 SYGVKD. As DNA, the CDR3 is TGTGCCATCGCGCAGGTCAATCAGCCCCAGCATTTT. Protein: CAIAQVNQPQHF.

J is TRBJ2-3 and V is TRBV18; D may be TRBD2 (7 bases). Germline values: CDR1 KGHSH, CDR2 LQKENI. V was pared by 0 bases and J by 2 bases, with 18 bases between. The length of the CDR3 is 18 residues. The CDR3 protein is CASSPPRGGDKDTDTQYF. The CDR3 DNA follows: TGTGCCAGCTCACCACCGAGGGGGGGAGATAAAGACACAGATACGCAGTATTTT. Combining the CDR3 with reference TRBV18 and TRBJ2-3 gives the whole variable domain NAGVMQNPRHLVRRRGQEARLRCSPMKGHSHVYWYRQLPEEGLKFMVYLQKENIIDESGMPKERFSAEFPKEGPSILRIQQVVRGDSAAYFCASSPPRGGDKDTDTQYFGPGTRLTVL.

The chain is built from TRBV19 and TRBJ1-6; 8 nucleotides align to TRBD1. V was clipped by 5 bases and J by 1 base; unmatched bases: 7. Per germline, CDR1 LNHDA and CDR2 SQIVND (reference sequence). CDR3 length: 17 amino acids. This CDR3 reads CASSLTGGGSYNSPLHF. DNA of the CDR3: TGTGCCAGTAGTCTTACAGGGGGAGGATCCTATAATTCACCCCTCCACTTT.

J is TRBJ1-4 and V is TRBV18; TRBD1 aligns across 7 bases. The junction had 8 bases not matched to a gene; V was cut back by 5 bases and J by 2 bases. Per germline, CDR1 KGHSH and CDR2 LQKENI. The CDR3 runs to 16 residues. In nucleotides, the CDR3 is TGTGCCAGCTCATCTCTACAGGGGCTGACTAATGAAAAACTGTTTTTT. Translated, it gives CASSSLQGLTNEKLFF.

Of note for this clone: In the same sample, other DNA sequences code for this CDR3. The chain has TRBV5-6 and TRBJ1-2; no definite D call. Trimming removed 0 bases at V and 0 bases at J, with 3 bases between. The CDR3 is 13 amino acids. Per germline, CDR1 SGHDT and CDR2 YYEEEE. In DNA, the CDR3 is TGTGCCAGCAGCTTGGCGTCTAACTATGGCTACACCTTC. Translated, it gives CASSLASNYGYTF.